These 18 T cell receptor beta chains were sequenced from one sample in a study of blood T cell repertoires in COVID-19. Some clones are missing from TCRdb's copy, which holds only in-frame ones; the method was immunoSEQ multiplex PCR. The data show approximately 200,000 clones, about 90% seen once. Material: peripheral blood. These receptors were taken from a man aged 35 to 55 with active or convalescent COVID-19.

The gene calls are TRBV13 and TRBJ2-7; TRBD2 is a possible D gene (5 bases). This CDR3 is 14 amino acids long. V dropped 2 bases and J dropped 2 bases, with 10 bases sitting between them. Germline loops: CDR1 PRHDT, CDR2 FYEKMQ (reference sequence). Here the CDR3 reads CASSLKLVPYEQYF. In DNA form, the CDR3 reads TGTGCCAGCAGCTTAAAACTAGTCCCCTACGAGCAGTACTTC.

The gene calls are TRBV27 and TRBJ2-2; D is perhaps TRBD1 (7 bases). The length of the CDR3 is 14 residues. Germline V lookup: CDR1 MNHEY, CDR2 SMNVEV (reference sequence). V lost 8 bases and J 4 bases, leaving 14 bases between the germline ends. CDR3 amino acids: CASGTGEATGELFF. The CDR3 nucleotides read TGTGCCAGCGGTACAGGGGAGGCCACCGGGGAGCTGTTTTTT.

This clone was seen once. V and J are TRBV27 and TRBJ1-1, with a weak D call TRBD1 (5 bases). Germline V CDR1 and CDR2: MNHEY, SMNVEV (reference sequence). The CDR3 sequence is 13 residues long. The V gene lost 5 bases and the J gene lost 9 bases, with 16 bases spanning the gap. CDR3 in amino acids: CASSPLSKGKAFF. DNA of the CDR3: TGTGCCAGCAGTCCTCTTTCCAAGGGGAAAGCTTTCTTT.

With respect to this clone: The junction differs from germline at one of its ends, possibly a read error. The chain carries TRBV7-7 and TRBJ2-1; tentative D call: TRBD2 (5 bases). The germline gives CDR1 SSHAT, CDR2 FNYEAQ (reference sequence). The CDR3 is made up of 12 amino acids. As DNA, the CDR3 is TGTGCTAGCAGCTTAGAAGGGAGTGAGCAGTTCTTC. Translation gives CASSLEGSEQFF.

This chain uses TRBV7-8 with TRBJ2-3; 12 positions agree with TRBD2. V shed 5 bases, J shed 1 base, and the junction held 10 bases outside the gene matches. Per the germline V gene, CDR1 is SGHVS and CDR2 is FQNEAQ. There are 18 residues in the CDR3. CDR3: CASSTRTSGTRRTDTQYF. In DNA form, the CDR3 reads TGTGCCAGCAGCACGAGGACTAGCGGGACTCGCCGCACAGATACGCAGTATTTT.

The V call is TRBV28, the J call TRBJ1-5, with unresolved D. The CDR3 contains 12 residues. Trimming removed 6 bases from V and 3 bases from J, with 6 bases in between. CDR1 is MDHEN, CDR2 SYDVKM, per germline. The CDR3 nucleotides are TGTGCCAGCAGGCAGAACAATCAGCCCCAGCATTTT. Encoded protein: CASRQNNQPQHF.

This clone was detected a few times. The chain is built from TRBV4-1 and TRBJ1-1; the D gene is possibly TRBD1 (5 bases). The germline V and J ends were trimmed by 0 bases and 5 bases, with 13 bases remaining between them. There are 15 residues in the CDR3. CDR1 and CDR2 (germline): MGHRA, YSYEKL. In DNA, the CDR3 is TGCGCCAGCAGCCAAGAGGGGCAGGGTTGGACTGAAGCTTTCTTT. The encoded protein is CASSQEGQGWTEAFF.

The chain uses TRBV9 and TRBJ1-1; tentative D call: TRBD1 (6 bases). V gave up 4 bases and J gave up 0 bases, with 10 bases separating them. The CDR3 consists of 14 residues. CDR1 and CDR2 from the germline V gene are SGDLS and YYNGEE. CDR3 coding DNA: TGTGCCAGCAGCTCGGGACACTTGAACACTGAAGCTTTCTTT. Its protein product is CASSSGHLNTEAFF.

The chain joins TRBV6-5 to TRBJ1-1, with 7 bases matching TRBD1. CDR1 is MNHEY and CDR2 is SVGAGI in the germline V gene. V shed 5 bases and J 0 bases; nucleotides not matched to a gene: 3. The CDR3 runs 14 residues. The chain's CDR3 is CASSQQGMNTEAFF. In DNA form, the CDR3 reads TGTGCCAGCAGTCAACAGGGGATGAACACTGAAGCTTTCTTT.

The rearrangement links TRBV27 to TRBJ2-3, with 16 bases aligning to TRBD2. V lost 4 bases, J lost 7 bases, and 11 bases stayed unmatched. The CDR3 runs 18 residues. From germline, CDR1 is MNHEY and CDR2 SMNVEV (reference sequence). Written as DNA, the CDR3 is TGTGCCAGCAGTTCCACCGGGACTAGCGGGGGGGTCCCATATACGCAGTATTTT. Its translation is CASSSTGTSGGVPYTQYF.

With regard to this clone: A junction end diverges from the germline sequence, so it may reflect a read error. The rearrangement joins TRBV7-7 to TRBJ1-1; D not resolved. Germline V gives CDR1 SSHAT, CDR2 FNYEAQ (reference sequence). CDR3 length: 16 amino acids. The chain's CDR3 is CASSPRSTYRGTEAFF. CDR3 DNA sequence: TGTGCTAGCAGCCCGCGTTCGACTTACCGTGGCACTGAAGCTTTCTTT.

The chain carries TRBV2 and TRBJ1-6; D is undetermined. The length of the CDR3 is 18 residues. Germline V gene data show CDR1 as SNHLY and CDR2 as FYNNEI. Trimming removed 5 bases at V and 5 bases at J, with 22 bases between. CDR3 sequence (DNA): TGTGCCAGCAGTACCCCCCCGGGAGCTCCAGCTAATAATTCACCCCTCCACTTT. Residues: CASSTPPGAPANNSPLHF.

This sequence joins TRBV11-2 and TRBJ1-2; tentatively, D is TRBD1 (5 bases). The V gene lost 6 bases and the J gene lost 4 bases, with 18 bases spanning the gap. The CDR3 is 15 residues long. CDR1 is SGHAT, CDR2 FQNNGV, per germline. This chain's CDR3 is CASSSFTGSGYGYTF. The CDR3 nucleotides are TGTGCCAGCAGTTCGTTCACAGGCTCGGGCTATGGCTACACCTTC.

The chain links TRBV7-3 to TRBJ2-5, with D hard to call. The V end lost 1 base, the J end lost 1 base, and 10 bases lay between the germline ends. Germline V gene sequence: CDR1 SGHTA, CDR2 FQGTGA. There are 15 residues in the CDR3. This chain's CDR3 is CASSLSPTSQETQYF. CDR3 sequence (DNA): TGTGCCAGCAGCTTAAGTCCTACTTCCCAAGAGACCCAGTACTTC.

The chain carries TRBV28 and TRBJ1-4, with D uncertain. From germline, CDR1 is MDHEN and CDR2 SYDVKM. The CDR3 is 15 amino acids. Trimming cost V 1 base and J 11 bases, with 17 bases left between them. CDR3 residues: CASSLSRAENAKLFF. In DNA form, the CDR3 reads TGTGCCAGCAGTTTATCGAGGGCCGAGAATGCGAAACTGTTTTTT.

The V call is TRBV27, the J call TRBJ2-7; no definite D call. V lost 2 bases to trimming and J lost 4 bases, with 9 bases between them. Looked up from germline, CDR1 is MNHEY and CDR2 is SMNVEV (reference sequence). This CDR3 is built from 13 residues. The DNA of the CDR3 is TGTGCCAGCAGTTTAAATCTAGTTTACGAGCAGTACTTC. This translates into CASSLNLVYEQYF.

V gene TRBV25-1 combines with J gene TRBJ1-1; 10 positions agree with TRBD1. The CDR3 totals 16 residues. Germline assignment: CDR1 MGHDK and CDR2 SYGVNS. Losses at the gene ends were 2 bases for V and 3 bases for J; bases not matched to a gene: 6. The CDR3 protein is CASSEPGTGVDTEAFF. The CDR3 DNA is TGTGCCAGCAGTGAACCAGGGACAGGGGTTGACACTGAAGCTTTCTTT. Full variable domain (remainder filled in from reference TRBV25-1 and TRBJ1-1): EADIYQTPRYLVIGTGKKITLECSQTMGHDKMYWYQQDPGMELHLIHYSYGVNSTEKGDLSSESTVSRIRTEHFPLTLESARPSHTSQYLCASSEPGTGVDTEAFFGQGTRLTVV.

This chain uses TRBV9 with TRBJ1-2; no firm D call. The germline V and J ends were trimmed by 0 bases and 2 bases, with 8 bases remaining between them. The V gene's germline CDR1 is SGDLS and CDR2 YYNGEE. This CDR3 is 14 amino acids long. CDR3 nucleotides: TGTGCCAGCAGCGTAGTAGACACCAACTATGGCTACACCTTC. Translating gives CASSVVDTNYGYTF.